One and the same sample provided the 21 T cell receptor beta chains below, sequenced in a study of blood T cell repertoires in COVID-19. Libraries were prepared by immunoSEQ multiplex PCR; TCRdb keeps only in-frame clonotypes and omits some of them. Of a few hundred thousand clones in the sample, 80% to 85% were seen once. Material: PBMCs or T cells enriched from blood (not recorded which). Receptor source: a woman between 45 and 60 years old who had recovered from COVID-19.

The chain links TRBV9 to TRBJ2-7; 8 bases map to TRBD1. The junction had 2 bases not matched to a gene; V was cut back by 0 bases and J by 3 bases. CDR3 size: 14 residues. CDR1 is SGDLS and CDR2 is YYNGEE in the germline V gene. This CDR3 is CASSVATGDYEQYF. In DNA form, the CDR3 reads TGTGCCAGCAGCGTAGCGACAGGGGACTACGAGCAGTACTTC.

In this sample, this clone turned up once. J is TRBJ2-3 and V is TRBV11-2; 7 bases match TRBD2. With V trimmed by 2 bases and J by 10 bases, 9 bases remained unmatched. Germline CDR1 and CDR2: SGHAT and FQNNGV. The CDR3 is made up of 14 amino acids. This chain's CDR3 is CASSLKTDREAQYF. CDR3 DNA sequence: TGTGCCAGCAGCTTAAAGACCGATCGGGAGGCGCAGTATTTT. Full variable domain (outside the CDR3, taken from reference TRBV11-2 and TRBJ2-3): EAGVAQSPRYKIIEKRQSVAFWCNPISGHATLYWYQQILGQGPKLLIQFQNNGVVDDSQLPKDRFSAERLKGVDSTLKIQPAKLEDSAVYLCASSLKTDREAQYFGPGTRLTVL.

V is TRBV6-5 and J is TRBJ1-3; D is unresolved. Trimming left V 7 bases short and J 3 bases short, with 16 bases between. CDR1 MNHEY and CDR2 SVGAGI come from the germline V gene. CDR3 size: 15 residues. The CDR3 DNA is TGTGCCAGCAAGAGTTTTCTAGGTCTTGGAAACACCATATATTTT. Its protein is CASKSFLGLGNTIYF.

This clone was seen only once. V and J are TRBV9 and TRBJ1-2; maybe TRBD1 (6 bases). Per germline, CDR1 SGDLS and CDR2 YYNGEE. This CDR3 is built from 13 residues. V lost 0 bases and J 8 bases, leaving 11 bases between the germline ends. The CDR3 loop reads CASSVGTGTGYTF. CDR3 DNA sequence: TGTGCCAGCAGCGTAGGAACAGGGACCGGCTACACCTTC.

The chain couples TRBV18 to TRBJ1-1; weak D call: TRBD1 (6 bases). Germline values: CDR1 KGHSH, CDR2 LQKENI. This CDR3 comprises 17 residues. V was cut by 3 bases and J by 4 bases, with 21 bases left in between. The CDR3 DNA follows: TGTGCCAGCTCACCCACAGCGAGGTGGGTAGGGGGCACTGAAGCTTTCTTT. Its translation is CASSPTARWVGGTEAFF.

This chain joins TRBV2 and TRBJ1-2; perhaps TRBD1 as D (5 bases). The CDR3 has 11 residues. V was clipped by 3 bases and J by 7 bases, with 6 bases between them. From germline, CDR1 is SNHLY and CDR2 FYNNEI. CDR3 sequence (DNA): TGTGCCAGCAGTGATACAGGTGGCTACACCTTC. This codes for CASSDTGGYTF.

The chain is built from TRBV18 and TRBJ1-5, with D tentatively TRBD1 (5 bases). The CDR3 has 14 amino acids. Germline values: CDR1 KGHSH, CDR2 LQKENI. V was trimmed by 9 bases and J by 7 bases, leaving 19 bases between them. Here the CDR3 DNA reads TGTGCCAGTACAACGTCGGGGGACCGCCAGCCCCAGCATTTT. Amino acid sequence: CASTTSGDRQPQHF.

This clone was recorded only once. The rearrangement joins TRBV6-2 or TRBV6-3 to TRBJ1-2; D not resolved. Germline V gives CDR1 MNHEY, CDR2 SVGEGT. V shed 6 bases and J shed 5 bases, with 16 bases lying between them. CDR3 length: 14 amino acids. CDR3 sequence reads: CASSPDSTGYGYTF. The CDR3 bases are TGTGCCAGCAGCCCCGACTCTACCGGGTATGGCTACACCTTC.

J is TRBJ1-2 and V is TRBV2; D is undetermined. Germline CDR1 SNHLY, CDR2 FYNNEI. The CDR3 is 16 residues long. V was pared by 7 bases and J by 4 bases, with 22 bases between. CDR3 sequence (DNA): TGTGCCAGCACCAAATGGGCCTTGGAAGGAAGCTATGGCTACACCTTC. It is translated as CASTKWALEGSYGYTF. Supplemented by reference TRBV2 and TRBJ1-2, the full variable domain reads EPEVTQTPSHQVTQMGQEVILRCVPISNHLYFYWYRQILGQKVEFLVSFYNNEISEKSEIFDDQFSVERPDGSNFTLKIRSTKLEDSAMYFCASTKWALEGSYGYTFGSGTRLTVV.

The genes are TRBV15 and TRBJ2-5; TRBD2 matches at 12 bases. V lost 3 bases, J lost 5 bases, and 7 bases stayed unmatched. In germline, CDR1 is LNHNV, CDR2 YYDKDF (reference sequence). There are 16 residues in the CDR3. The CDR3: CATSSEASGRGETQYF. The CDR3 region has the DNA TGTGCCACCAGCAGTGAGGCTAGCGGGAGGGGGGAGACCCAGTACTTC.

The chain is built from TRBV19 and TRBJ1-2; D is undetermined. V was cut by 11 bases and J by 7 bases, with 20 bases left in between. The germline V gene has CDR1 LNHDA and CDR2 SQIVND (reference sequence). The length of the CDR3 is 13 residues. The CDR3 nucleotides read TGTGCCGGGCGGCAGTCTGGAGAGGGTGGCTACACCTTC. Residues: CAGRQSGEGGYTF.

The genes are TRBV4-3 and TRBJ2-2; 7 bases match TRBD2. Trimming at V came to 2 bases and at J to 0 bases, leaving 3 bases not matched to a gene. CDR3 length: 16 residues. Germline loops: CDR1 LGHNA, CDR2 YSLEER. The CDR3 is CASSQQSGANTGELFF. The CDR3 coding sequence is TGCGCCAGCAGCCAACAGAGCGGGGCGAACACCGGGGAGCTGTTTTTT.

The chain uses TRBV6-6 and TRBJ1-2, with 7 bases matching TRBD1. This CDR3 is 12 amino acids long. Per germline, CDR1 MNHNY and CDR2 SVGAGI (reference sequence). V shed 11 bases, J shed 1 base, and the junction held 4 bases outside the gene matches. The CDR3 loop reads CAARDSNYGYTF. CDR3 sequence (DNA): TGTGCCGCCCGGGACAGTAACTATGGCTACACCTTC.

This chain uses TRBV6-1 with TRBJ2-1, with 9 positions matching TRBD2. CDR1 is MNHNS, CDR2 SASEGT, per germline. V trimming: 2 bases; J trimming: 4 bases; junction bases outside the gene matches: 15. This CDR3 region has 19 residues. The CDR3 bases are TGTGCCAGCAGTGAATCTAGGAGTAGCGGGAGTGTGGGATACAATGAGCAGTTCTTC. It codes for CASSESRSSGSVGYNEQFF.

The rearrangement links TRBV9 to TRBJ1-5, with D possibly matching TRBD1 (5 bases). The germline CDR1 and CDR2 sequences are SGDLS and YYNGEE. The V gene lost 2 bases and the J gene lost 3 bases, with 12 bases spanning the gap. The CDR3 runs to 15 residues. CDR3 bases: TGTGCCAGCAGCGTGGAGGGGTCGGTCAATCAGCCCCAGCATTTT. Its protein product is CASSVEGSVNQPQHF.

DNA of the CDR3: TGTGCCAGCAGCACCGTTAGTGCCGGGGAGCTGTTTTTT. Its protein product is CASSTVSAGELFF. The gene calls are TRBV5-4 and TRBJ2-2; D remains ambiguous. This CDR3 is built from 13 residues. Germline lookup yields CDR1 SGHNT and CDR2 YYREEE (reference sequence). The V and J ends lost 4 bases and 6 bases respectively, with 10 bases between them.

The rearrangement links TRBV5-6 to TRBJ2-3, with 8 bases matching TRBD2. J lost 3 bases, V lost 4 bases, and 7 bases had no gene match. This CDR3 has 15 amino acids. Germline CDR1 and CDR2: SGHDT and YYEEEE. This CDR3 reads CASSPLAGRTDTQYF. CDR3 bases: TGTGCCAGCAGCCCTTTAGCGGGGCGGACAGATACGCAGTATTTT.

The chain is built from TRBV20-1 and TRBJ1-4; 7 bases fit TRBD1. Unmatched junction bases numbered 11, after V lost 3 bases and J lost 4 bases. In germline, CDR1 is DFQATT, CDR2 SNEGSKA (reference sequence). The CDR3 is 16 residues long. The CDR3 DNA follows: TGCAGTGCTAGTGAGTCGGCGGGACAGTATAATGAAAAACTGTTTTTT. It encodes CSASESAGQYNEKLFF.

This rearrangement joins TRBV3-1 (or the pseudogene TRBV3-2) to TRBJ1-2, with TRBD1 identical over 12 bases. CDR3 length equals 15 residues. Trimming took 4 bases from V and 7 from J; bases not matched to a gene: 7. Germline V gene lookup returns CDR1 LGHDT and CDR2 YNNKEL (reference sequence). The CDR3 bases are TGTGCCAGCAGCCCCCCGGGACAGGGGGCGGGTGGCTACACCTTC. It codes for CASSPPGQGAGGYTF.

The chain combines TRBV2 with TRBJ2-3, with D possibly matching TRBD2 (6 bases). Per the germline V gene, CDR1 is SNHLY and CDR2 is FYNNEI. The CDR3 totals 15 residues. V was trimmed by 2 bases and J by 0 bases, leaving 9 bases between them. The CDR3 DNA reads TGTGCCAGCAGTGAACTTCGGGGGAGCACAGATACGCAGTATTTT. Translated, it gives CASSELRGSTDTQYF. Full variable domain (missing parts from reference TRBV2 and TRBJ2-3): EPEVTQTPSHQVTQMGQEVILRCVPISNHLYFYWYRQILGQKVEFLVSFYNNEISEKSEIFDDQFSVERPDGSNFTLKIRSTKLEDSAMYFCASSELRGSTDTQYFGPGTRLTVL.

The CDR3 reads CASSKGTSGIQETQYF. CDR3 DNA sequence: TGCGCCAGCAGCAAAGGGACTAGCGGAATACAAGAGACCCAGTACTTC. The chain is built from TRBV5-1 and TRBJ2-5; 11 bases line up with TRBD2. The CDR3 spans 16 residues. V shed 4 bases, J shed 2 bases, and the junction held 7 bases outside the gene matches. The germline V gene has CDR1 SGHRS and CDR2 YFSETQ.